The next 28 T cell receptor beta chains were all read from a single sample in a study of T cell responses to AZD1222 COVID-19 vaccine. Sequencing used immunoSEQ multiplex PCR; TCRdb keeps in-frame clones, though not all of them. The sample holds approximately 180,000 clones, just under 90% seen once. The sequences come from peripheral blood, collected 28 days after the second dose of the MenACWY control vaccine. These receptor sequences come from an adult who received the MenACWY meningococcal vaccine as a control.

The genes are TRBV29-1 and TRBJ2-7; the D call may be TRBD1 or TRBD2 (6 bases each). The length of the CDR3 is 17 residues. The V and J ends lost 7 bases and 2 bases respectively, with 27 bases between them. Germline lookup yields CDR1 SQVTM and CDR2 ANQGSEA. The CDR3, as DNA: TGCAGCGCGTGGGGGGACAAGGGCCAGGGACGCCCCTACGAGCAGTACTTC. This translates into CSAWGDKGQGRPYEQYF.

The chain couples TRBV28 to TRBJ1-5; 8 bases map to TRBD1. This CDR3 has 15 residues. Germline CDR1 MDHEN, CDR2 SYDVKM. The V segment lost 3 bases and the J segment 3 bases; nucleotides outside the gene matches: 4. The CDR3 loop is CASSLSGQVNQPQHF. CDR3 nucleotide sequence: TGTGCCAGCAGTTTGTCGGGACAGGTCAATCAGCCCCAGCATTTT.

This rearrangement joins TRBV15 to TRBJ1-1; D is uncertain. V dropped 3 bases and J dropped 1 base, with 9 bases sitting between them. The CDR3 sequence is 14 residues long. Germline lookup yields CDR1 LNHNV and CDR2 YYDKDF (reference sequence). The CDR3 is CATSSRLENTEAFF. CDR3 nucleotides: TGTGCCACCAGCAGCCGCCTAGAGAACACTGAAGCTTTCTTT.

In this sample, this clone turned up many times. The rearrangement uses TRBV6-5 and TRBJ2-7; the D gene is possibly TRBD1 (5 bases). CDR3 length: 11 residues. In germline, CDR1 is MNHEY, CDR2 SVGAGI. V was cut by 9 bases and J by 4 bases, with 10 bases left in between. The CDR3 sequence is CASDRGYEQYF. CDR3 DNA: TGTGCCAGTGATAGGGGATACGAGCAGTACTTC.

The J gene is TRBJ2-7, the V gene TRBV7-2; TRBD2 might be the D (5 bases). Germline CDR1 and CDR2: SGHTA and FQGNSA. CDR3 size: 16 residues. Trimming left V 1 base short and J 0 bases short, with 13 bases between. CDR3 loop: CASSLEPGSSSYEQYF. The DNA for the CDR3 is TGTGCCAGCAGCTTAGAGCCGGGGTCGAGCTCCTACGAGCAGTACTTC.

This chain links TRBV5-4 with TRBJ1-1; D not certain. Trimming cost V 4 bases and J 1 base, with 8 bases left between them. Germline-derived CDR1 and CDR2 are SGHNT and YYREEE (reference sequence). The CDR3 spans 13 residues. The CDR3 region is CASSVTGNTEAFF. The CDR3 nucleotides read TGTGCCAGCAGCGTGACGGGGAACACTGAAGCTTTCTTT.

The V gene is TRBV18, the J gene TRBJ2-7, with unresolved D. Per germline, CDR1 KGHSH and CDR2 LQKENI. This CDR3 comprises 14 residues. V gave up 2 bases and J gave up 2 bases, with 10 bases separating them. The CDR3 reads CASSPLDGAYEQYF. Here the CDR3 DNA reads TGTGCCAGCTCACCATTGGACGGTGCCTACGAGCAGTACTTC.

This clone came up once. The CDR3 is CASLPGGLAGSNEQFF. The CDR3 DNA reads TGTGCCAGCCTTCCCGGAGGACTAGCGGGGTCGAATGAGCAGTTCTTC. The chain has TRBV5-6 and TRBJ2-1; 12 bases map to TRBD2. CDR1 is SGHDT and CDR2 is YYEEEE in the germline V gene. This CDR3 has 16 amino acids. With V trimmed by 7 bases and J by 7 bases, 12 bases remained unmatched.

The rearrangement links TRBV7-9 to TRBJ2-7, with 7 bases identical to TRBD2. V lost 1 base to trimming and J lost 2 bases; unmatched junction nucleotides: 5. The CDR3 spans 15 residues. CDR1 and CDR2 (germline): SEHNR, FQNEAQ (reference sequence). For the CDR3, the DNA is TGTGCCAGCAGCTTAGGTCTAGCGGAAGCCTACGAGCAGTACTTC. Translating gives CASSLGLAEAYEQYF. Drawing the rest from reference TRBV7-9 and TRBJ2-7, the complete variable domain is DTGVSQNPRHKITKRGQNVTFRCDPISEHNRLYWYRQTLGQGPEFLTYFQNEAQLEKSRLLSDRFSAERPKGSFSTLEIQRTEQGDSAMYLCASSLGLAEAYEQYFGPGTRLTVT.

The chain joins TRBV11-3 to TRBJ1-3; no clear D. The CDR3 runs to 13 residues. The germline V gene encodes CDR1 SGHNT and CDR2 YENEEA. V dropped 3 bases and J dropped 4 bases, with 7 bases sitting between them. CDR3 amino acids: CASSFGYGNTIYF. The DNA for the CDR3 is TGTGCCAGCAGCTTCGGGTACGGAAACACCATATATTTT. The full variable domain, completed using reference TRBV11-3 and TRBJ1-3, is EAGVVQSPRYKIIEKKQPVAFWCNPISGHNTLYWYLQNLGQGPELLIRYENEEAVDDSQLPKDRFSAERLKGVDSTLKIQPAELGDSAVYLCASSFGYGNTIYFGEGSWLTVV.

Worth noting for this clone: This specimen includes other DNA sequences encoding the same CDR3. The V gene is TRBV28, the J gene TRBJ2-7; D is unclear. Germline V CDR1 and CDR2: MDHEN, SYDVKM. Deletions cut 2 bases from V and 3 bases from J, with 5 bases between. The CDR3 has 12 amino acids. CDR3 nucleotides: TGTGCCAGCAGTTTAGGTCTCTACGAGCAGTACTTC. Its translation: CASSLGLYEQYF. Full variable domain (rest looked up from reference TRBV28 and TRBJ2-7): DVKVTQSSRYLVKRTGEKVFLECVQDMDHENMFWYRQDPGLGLRLIYFSYDVKMKEKGDIPEGYSVSREKKERFSLILESASTNQTSMYLCASSLGLYEQYFGPGTRLTVT.

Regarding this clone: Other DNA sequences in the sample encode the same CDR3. The CDR3 spells CASSPPGNTIYF. CDR3 in DNA: TGTGCCAGCAGTCCCCCCGGAAACACCATATATTTT. J is TRBJ1-3 and V is TRBV28; no clear D gene. CDR1 and CDR2 from the germline V gene are MDHEN and SYDVKM. V was cut by 5 bases and J by 4 bases, with 6 bases left in between. This CDR3 is 12 amino acids long.

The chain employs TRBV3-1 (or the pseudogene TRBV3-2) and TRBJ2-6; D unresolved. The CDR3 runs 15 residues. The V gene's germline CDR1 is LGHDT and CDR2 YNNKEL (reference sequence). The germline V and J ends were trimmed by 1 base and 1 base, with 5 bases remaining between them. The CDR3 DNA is TGTGCCAGCAGCCAAGGGGGTTCTGGGGCCAACGTCCTGACTTTC. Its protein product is CASSQGGSGANVLTF.

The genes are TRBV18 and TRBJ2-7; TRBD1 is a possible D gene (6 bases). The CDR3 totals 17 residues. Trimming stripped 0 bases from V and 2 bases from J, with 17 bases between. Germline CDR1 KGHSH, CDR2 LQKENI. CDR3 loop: CASSPPSRQADPYEQYF. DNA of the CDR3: TGTGCCAGCTCACCACCCTCTCGACAGGCGGACCCCTACGAGCAGTACTTC.

The CDR3 DNA is TGCGCCAGCAGCTCGGACGGCCTGGGAGCTTTCTTT. The encoded protein is CASSSDGLGAFF. The gene calls are TRBV5-1 and TRBJ1-1; D gene unclear. This CDR3 comprises 12 residues. V was pared by 3 bases and J by 10 bases, with 13 bases between. CDR1 is SGHRS and CDR2 is YFSETQ in the germline V gene.

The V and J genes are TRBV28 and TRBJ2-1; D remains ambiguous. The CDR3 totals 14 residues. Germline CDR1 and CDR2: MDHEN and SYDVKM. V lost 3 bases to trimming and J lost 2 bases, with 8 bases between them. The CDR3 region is CASSFQSPYNEQFF. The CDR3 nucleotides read TGTGCCAGCAGTTTTCAGTCCCCCTACAATGAGCAGTTCTTC.

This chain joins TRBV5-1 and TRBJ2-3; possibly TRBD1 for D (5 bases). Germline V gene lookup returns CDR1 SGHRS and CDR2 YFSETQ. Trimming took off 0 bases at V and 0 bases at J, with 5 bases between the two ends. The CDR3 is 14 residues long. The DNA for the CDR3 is TGCGCCAGCAGCTTGGCAGGGAGCACAGATACGCAGTATTTT. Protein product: CASSLAGSTDTQYF.

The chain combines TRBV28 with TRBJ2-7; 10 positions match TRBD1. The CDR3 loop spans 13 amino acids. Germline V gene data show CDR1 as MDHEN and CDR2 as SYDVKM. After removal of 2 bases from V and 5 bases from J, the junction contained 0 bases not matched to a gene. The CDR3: CASSLGTGDEQYF. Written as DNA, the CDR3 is TGTGCCAGCAGTTTAGGGACAGGGGACGAGCAGTACTTC.

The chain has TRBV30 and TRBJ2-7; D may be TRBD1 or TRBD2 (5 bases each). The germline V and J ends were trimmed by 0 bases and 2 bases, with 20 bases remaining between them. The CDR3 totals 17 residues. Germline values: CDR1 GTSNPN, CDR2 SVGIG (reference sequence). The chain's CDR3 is CAWSVEGLRGRTYEQYF. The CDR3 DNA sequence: TGTGCCTGGAGTGTAGAGGGGTTAAGAGGAAGGACCTACGAGCAGTACTTC.

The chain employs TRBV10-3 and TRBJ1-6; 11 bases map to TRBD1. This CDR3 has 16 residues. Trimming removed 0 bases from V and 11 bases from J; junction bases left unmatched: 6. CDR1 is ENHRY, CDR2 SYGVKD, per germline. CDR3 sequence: CAISESGQGVLAPLHF. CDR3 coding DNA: TGTGCCATCAGTGAGTCGGGACAGGGGGTTCTGGCACCCCTCCACTTT.

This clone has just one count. DNA of the CDR3: TGCGCCAGCAGTGAAGGGACAGGGGGCGCCGAGCAGTACTTC. Its protein product is CASSEGTGGAEQYF. The V and J genes are TRBV10-1 and TRBJ2-7; TRBD1 agrees at 12 bases. There are 14 residues in the CDR3. Germline CDR1 and CDR2: WNHNN and SYGVQD (reference sequence). After removal of 3 bases from V and 6 bases from J, the junction contained 3 bases not matched to a gene.

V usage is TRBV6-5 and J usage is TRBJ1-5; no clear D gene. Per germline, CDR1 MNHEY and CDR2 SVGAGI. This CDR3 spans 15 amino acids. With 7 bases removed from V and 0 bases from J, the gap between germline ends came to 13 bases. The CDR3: CASIIQRNSNQPQHF. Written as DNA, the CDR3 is TGTGCCAGCATTATACAGCGAAATAGCAATCAGCCCCAGCATTTT.

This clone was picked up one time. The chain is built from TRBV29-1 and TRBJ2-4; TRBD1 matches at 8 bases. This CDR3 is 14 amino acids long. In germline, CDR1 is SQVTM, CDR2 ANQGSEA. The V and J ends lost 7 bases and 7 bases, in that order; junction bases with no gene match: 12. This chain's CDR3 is CSAITQGAWNIQYF. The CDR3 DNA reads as TGCAGCGCTATAACCCAGGGGGCGTGGAACATTCAGTACTTC.

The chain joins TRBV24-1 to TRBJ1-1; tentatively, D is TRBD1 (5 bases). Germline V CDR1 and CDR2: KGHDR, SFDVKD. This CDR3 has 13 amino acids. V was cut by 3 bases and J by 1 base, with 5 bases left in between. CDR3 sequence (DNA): TGTGCCACCAGTGATAGGGGGAACACTGAAGCTTTCTTT. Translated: CATSDRGNTEAFF.

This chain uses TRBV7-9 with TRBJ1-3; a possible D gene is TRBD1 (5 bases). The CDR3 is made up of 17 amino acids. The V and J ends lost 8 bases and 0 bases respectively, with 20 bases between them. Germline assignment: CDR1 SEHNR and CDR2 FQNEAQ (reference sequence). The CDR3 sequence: CASRREDRVTSGNTIYF. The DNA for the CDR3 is TGTGCCAGCCGAAGGGAAGACAGAGTAACCTCTGGAAACACCATATATTTT.

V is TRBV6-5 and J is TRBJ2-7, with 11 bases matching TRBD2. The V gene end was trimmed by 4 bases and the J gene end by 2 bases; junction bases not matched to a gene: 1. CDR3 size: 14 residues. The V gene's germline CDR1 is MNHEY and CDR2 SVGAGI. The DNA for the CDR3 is TGTGCCAGCAGTTCGACTAGCGGGACCTACGAGCAGTACTTC. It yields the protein CASSSTSGTYEQYF.

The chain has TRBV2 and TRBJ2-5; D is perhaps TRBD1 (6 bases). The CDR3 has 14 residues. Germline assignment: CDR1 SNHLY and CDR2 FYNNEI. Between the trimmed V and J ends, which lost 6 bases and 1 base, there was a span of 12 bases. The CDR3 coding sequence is TGTGCCAGCAGCTACAGGGAGTTCCAAGAGACCCAGTACTTC. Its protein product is CASSYREFQETQYF.

CDR3 sequence reads: CASSKGGATNEKLFF. CDR3 DNA sequence: TGTGCCAGCAGCAAGGGAGGGGCTACTAATGAAAAACTGTTTTTT. The chain combines TRBV7-9 with TRBJ1-4, with D perhaps matching TRBD1 (5 bases). V shed 5 bases and J shed 2 bases, with 12 bases lying between them. From germline, CDR1 is SEHNR and CDR2 FQNEAQ (reference sequence). The CDR3 sequence is 15 residues long. The full variable domain, completed using reference TRBV7-9 and TRBJ1-4, is DTGVSQNPRHKITKRGQNVTFRCDPISEHNRLYWYRQTLGQGPEFLTYFQNEAQLEKSRLLSDRFSAERPKGSFSTLEIQRTEQGDSAMYLCASSKGGATNEKLFFGSGTQLSVL.